What follows are 12 T cell receptor beta chains derived from one specimen sequenced in a study of T-cell memory formation after mild COVID-19. MiXCR, applied by TCRdb to the 5' RACE reads, yields one record per CDR3 protein. Here the sample spans about 360,000 distinct CDR3 sequences, around 14% being singletons. The sequenced material came from PBMCs or a T cell subset sorted from them (not recorded which). These TCRs come from a man between 18 and 29 years old who had mild COVID-19 (a few samples of this study predate the infection). Cell type and time point are not known.

V gene TRBV10-3 combines with J gene TRBJ2-3, with 13 bases matching TRBD2. The CDR3 covers 15 residues. Per germline, CDR1 ENHRY and CDR2 SYGVKD. V dropped 10 bases and J dropped 4; count of bases not matched to a gene: 8. The CDR3 DNA reads TGTGCCACCAGGACTAGCGGGGGACTTGCAGATACGCAGTATTTT. Translating gives CATRTSGGLADTQYF.

The chain uses TRBV24-1 and TRBJ1-4, with a tentative D call TRBD1 (6 bases). The V end was cut by 5 bases, the J end by 8 bases, with 14 bases between. Per germline, CDR1 KGHDR and CDR2 SFDVKD. The CDR3 is 14 residues long. This CDR3 is CATSAEGGGEKLFF. CDR3 bases: TGTGCCACCAGTGCCGAGGGGGGCGGCGAAAAACTGTTTTTT.

This clonotype was picked up many times. This chain joins TRBV6-5 and TRBJ2-5; a possible D gene is TRBD2 (5 bases). CDR1 is MNHEY and CDR2 is SVGAGI in the germline V gene. The CDR3 sequence is 12 residues long. V was pared by 7 bases and J by 7 bases, with 13 bases between. This CDR3 reads CASTGIPATQYF. CDR3 coding DNA: TGTGCCAGCACGGGGATCCCGGCGACCCAGTACTTC.

CDR3 coding DNA: TGTGCCAGCAGTTACTCGACCGCCCTCGAGCAGTACTTC. This sequence encodes CASSYSTALEQYF. The rearrangement uses TRBV12-3 or TRBV12-4 and TRBJ2-7; D ambiguous. This CDR3 region has 13 residues. Trimming left V 4 bases short and J 6 bases short, with 13 bases between.

The rearrangement joins TRBV3-1 to TRBJ2-2; D not certain. CDR3 length: 16 amino acids. V lost 5 bases to trimming and J lost 0 bases, with 13 bases between them. The germline gives CDR1 LGHDT, CDR2 YNNKEL (reference sequence). DNA of the CDR3: TGTGCCAGCAGCTTACTACGGGCAGCGAACACCGGGGAGCTGTTTTTT. Translated, it gives CASSLLRAANTGELFF.

This clonotype has more than one count but fewer than ten. The chain links TRBV6-2 or TRBV6-3 to TRBJ2-5; tentative D call: TRBD2 (6 bases). The CDR3 covers 11 residues. CDR1 and CDR2 (germline): MNHEY, SVGEGT. Trimming took 7 bases from V and 4 from J, leaving 7 bases between them. Here the CDR3 DNA reads TGTGCCAGCACCGGGGGAGAGACCCAGTACTTC. This translates into CASTGGETQYF.

The chain couples TRBV5-1 to TRBJ2-3; TRBD1 agrees at 9 bases. This CDR3 contains 14 residues. V was pared by 5 bases and J by 6 bases, with 7 bases of the junction left unmatched. Germline assignment: CDR1 SGHRS and CDR2 YFSETQ. CDR3 protein: CASRRTGVSDTQYF. The CDR3 bases are TGCGCCAGCAGACGGACAGGGGTATCGGATACGCAGTATTTT.

The CDR3 DNA is TGCGCCAGCAGCCAAGAACCGGGACGTAGCACAGATACGCAGTATTTT. It yields the protein CASSQEPGRSTDTQYF. The chain has TRBV4-3 and TRBJ2-3; D tentatively fits TRBD1 or TRBD2 (5 bases each). The CDR3 spans 16 residues. Germline V gives CDR1 LGHNA, CDR2 YSLEER. V was cut by 0 bases and J by 0 bases, with 10 bases left in between.

This clonotype was detected only a few times. The gene calls are TRBV29-1 and TRBJ1-2; TRBD1 aligns across 7 bases. CDR3 length equals 14 residues. The germline V gene encodes CDR1 SQVTM and CDR2 ANQGSEA. J was trimmed by 0 bases and V by 7 bases; bases with no gene match: 8. CDR3 protein: CSAETGVANYGYTF. The CDR3 nucleotides are TGCAGCGCGGAAACAGGGGTAGCTAACTATGGCTACACCTTC.

A few counts support this clonotype. This chain links TRBV30 with TRBJ1-1; the D is unclear. CDR1 is GTSNPN and CDR2 is SVGIG in the germline V gene (reference sequence). V dropped 0 bases and J dropped 1 base, with 15 bases sitting between them. The CDR3 spans 16 residues. The CDR3 spells CAWSVRRAGGNTEAFF. In nucleotides, the CDR3 is TGTGCCTGGAGTGTAAGGAGGGCAGGTGGGAACACTGAAGCTTTCTTT.

The count of this clonotype is one. The chain employs TRBV5-1 and TRBJ2-2; D remains ambiguous. The CDR3 runs to 14 residues. Trimming stripped 4 bases from V and 0 bases from J, with 7 bases between. CDR1 and CDR2 (germline): SGHRS, YFSETQ. The CDR3 coding sequence is TGCGCCAGCAGCCCGAACACGAACACCGGGGAGCTGTTTTTT. It specifies CASSPNTNTGELFF.

The table lists this clonotype with a few counts. The chain combines TRBV20-1 with TRBJ1-5, with D maybe TRBD1 (5 bases). The CDR3 loop spans 14 amino acids. Germline CDR1 DFQATT, CDR2 SNEGSKA (reference sequence). V lost 6 bases, J lost 4 bases, and 16 bases lay in between. The CDR3 loop reads CSASSGTGNQPQHF. The CDR3 DNA follows: TGCAGTGCCTCTTCCGGGACTGGGAATCAGCCCCAGCATTTT.